This T cell receptor beta chain was sequenced for a study of OX40 agonist ivuxolimab in advanced cancers. Study as a whole: Hepatocellular carcinoma, melanoma, renal cell or head and neck cancer occurred in dose-escalation patients. Prior anti-PD-1, anti-PD-L1 or anti-CTLA-4 therapy was allowed; approximately 40% had some.

Using immunoSEQ multiplex PCR, the repertoire was profiled, and TCRdb retains in-frame clones only, with some absent. Of approximately 96,000 clones in the sample, around 90% were seen once. The CDR3 has 13 residues. Germline CDR1 is SGHVS and CDR2 is FQNEAQ. Trimming took 3 bases from V and 1 from J, leaving 7 bases between them. Patients were ruled out by autoimmune disease history or systemic immunosuppression. Baseline, cycle 4 day 1, and cycle 7 day 1 were the blood sampling points. Sequences were derived from CD4+ or CD8+ T cells sorted from blood, sampled in a trial of the OX40 agonist ivuxolimab. The sequence derives from an adult with an advanced solid tumor such as melanoma, head and neck, liver or kidney cancer. The J gene is TRBJ2-7, the V gene TRBV7-8, with unresolved D. The CDR3 DNA is TGTGCCAGCAGCTTTGCTGGATCCTACGAGCAGTACTTC. Its translation is CASSFAGSYEQYF.